A selection of T cell receptor beta chains follows, all from one sample in a study of shared clonotypes between healthy human individuals. TCRdb's table, derived via immunoSEQ multiplex PCR, lists solely in-frame clones and lacks some. The table has about 2.4 million clones, 93% seen once. Sequencing was carried out using naive CD4+ T cells from PBMCs. The receptors were sampled from a young man in good health. Some clones in this sample may be carry-over from other donors' samples. The CDR3 runs from the conserved cysteine through the conserved F or W. The D gene is left open where the match is weak.

D gene: TRBD2; V gene: TRBV5-1; J gene: TRBJ2-1; CDR3 protein: CASSLVSGSSYNEQFF; CDR3 DNA: TGCGCCAGCAGCTTGGTTAGCGGGAGCTCCTACAATGAGCAGTTCTTC
D gene: NA; V gene: TRBV28; J gene: TRBJ2-2; CDR3 protein: CASSPFLDASNTGELFF; CDR3 DNA: TGTGCCAGCAGCCCTTTTCTCGATGCATCGAACACCGGGGAGCTGTTTTTT
D gene: NA; V gene: TRBV6-6; J gene: TRBJ1-1; CDR3 protein: CASRTLGQNTEAFF; CDR3 DNA: TGTGCCAGCAGGACCCTCGGACAGAACACTGAAGCTTTCTTT
D gene: NA; V gene: TRBV10-3; J gene: TRBJ1-5; CDR3 protein: CAISGTGGFQPQHF; CDR3 DNA: TGTGCCATCAGTGGGACTGGGGGTTTCCAGCCCCAGCATTTT
D gene: TRBD1; V gene: TRBV7-2; J gene: TRBJ1-2; CDR3 protein: CASSLGTGAGYTF; CDR3 DNA: TGTGCCAGCAGCCTCGGGACAGGGGCCGGCTACACCTTC
D gene: TRBD2; V gene: TRBV15; J gene: TRBJ2-7; CDR3 protein: CATSVGRAYEQYF; CDR3 DNA: TGTGCCACCAGCGTCGGGAGGGCCTACGAGCAGTACTTC
D gene: NA; V gene: TRBV5-1; J gene: TRBJ2-1; CDR3 protein: CASMAGNILNEQFF; CDR3 DNA: TGCGCCAGCATGGCAGGGAATATACTCAATGAGCAGTTCTTC
D gene: TRBD1; V gene: TRBV28; J gene: TRBJ1-2; CDR3 protein: CASSSGTVNYGYTF; CDR3 DNA: TGTGCCAGCAGTTCCGGGACAGTTAACTATGGCTACACCTTC
D gene: NA; V gene: TRBV19; J gene: TRBJ2-5; CDR3 protein: CASSWWGNQETQYF; CDR3 DNA: TGTGCCAGTAGTTGGTGGGGGAACCAAGAGACCCAGTACTTC
D gene: NA; V gene: TRBV5-1; J gene: TRBJ2-5; CDR3 protein: CASSPSPSRQETQYF; CDR3 DNA: TGCGCCAGCAGCCCATCCCCCAGCAGGCAAGAGACCCAGTACTTC
D gene: TRBD2; V gene: TRBV15; J gene: TRBJ2-1; CDR3 protein: CATSGLTQLAGTQFF; CDR3 DNA: TGTGCCACCAGCGGACTAACCCAATTAGCGGGCACTCAGTTCTTC
D gene: NA; V gene: TRBV6-5; J gene: TRBJ1-3; CDR3 protein: CASRLGNSGNTIYF; CDR3 DNA: TGTGCCAGCAGACTGGGGAACTCTGGAAACACCATATATTTT
D gene: NA; V gene: TRBV7-9; J gene: TRBJ2-2; CDR3 protein: CASSLGGPLTGELFF; CDR3 DNA: TGTGCCAGCAGCTTAGGGGGCCCCCTTACCGGGGAGCTGTTTTTT
D gene: NA; V gene: TRBV30; J gene: TRBJ1-4; CDR3 protein: CAWSRVTTNEKLFF; CDR3 DNA: TGTGCCTGGAGTAGGGTTACAACTAATGAAAAACTGTTTTTT
D gene: NA; V gene: TRBV9; J gene: TRBJ2-6; CDR3 protein: CASSVVLGPRSGANVLTF; CDR3 DNA: TGTGCCAGCAGCGTAGTCTTGGGACCTAGGTCTGGGGCCAACGTCCTGACTTTC